Below, 6 T cell receptor beta chains from the same sample are listed, as sequenced in a study of cytomegalovirus exposure and HLA in healthy donors. PCR was performed using 60 Vbeta and 13 Jbeta primers. Here immunoSEQ multiplex PCR was the method, and the copy in TCRdb shows in-frame clones only, minus some. The table shows roughly 180,000 clones, with about four fifths occurring only once. The sequenced sample consisted of PBMCs. Receptor source: a male donor in good health and CMV-seronegative.

This clone is a singleton in its sample. V usage is TRBV4-1 and J usage is TRBJ2-7, with a possible D match to TRBD2 (5 bases). Trimming pared 3 bases from V and 7 bases from J, leaving 19 bases between. Germline V gene lookup returns CDR1 MGHRA and CDR2 YSYEKL. This CDR3 is built from 15 residues. CDR3 sequence reads: CASSHERTGWGEQYF. The CDR3 nucleotides read TGCGCCAGCAGCCACGAAAGGACGGGATGGGGTGAGCAGTACTTC.

The chain combines TRBV6-5 with TRBJ2-7, with a tentative D call TRBD2 (7 bases). V was clipped by 0 bases and J by 4 bases, with 13 bases between them. This CDR3 spans 15 amino acids. Germline V gene lookup returns CDR1 MNHEY and CDR2 SVGAGI. The CDR3 spells CASSYSEGEGYEQYF. The CDR3 DNA reads TGTGCCAGCAGTTACTCGGAGGGGGAGGGATACGAGCAGTACTTC.

CDR3 sequence: CASNQEANSPQKLFF. CDR3 coding DNA: TGTGCCAGCAACCAAGAGGCGAATTCACCCCAAAAACTGTTTTTT. J is TRBJ1-4 and V is TRBV2; D uncertain. The CDR3 contains 15 residues. Looked up from germline, CDR1 is SNHLY and CDR2 is FYNNEI. Trimming pared 7 bases from V and 9 bases from J, leaving 21 bases between.

This clone was seen more than once but under ten times. J is TRBJ2-1 and V is TRBV29-1; 7 bases match TRBD2. This CDR3 is 13 amino acids long. V was pared by 6 bases and J by 5 bases, with 7 bases of the junction left unmatched. Germline CDR1 and CDR2: SQVTM and ANQGSEA. In DNA form, the CDR3 reads TGCAGCGTCCGGCGAAGCGGGGACAATGAGCAGTTCTTC. It codes for CSVRRSGDNEQFF.

The chain uses TRBV5-1 and TRBJ2-7; D is perhaps TRBD2 (6 bases). V was pared by 0 bases and J by 1 base, with 8 bases between. Germline values: CDR1 SGHRS, CDR2 YFSETQ. The CDR3 contains 14 residues. The CDR3 DNA sequence: TGCGCCAGCAGCTTGGAGGGACTTTCCTACGAGCAGTACTTC. Amino acid sequence: CASSLEGLSYEQYF.

The chain recombines TRBV11-2 with TRBJ1-2; D gene ambiguous. V shed 1 base and J shed 3 bases, with 9 bases lying between them. The V gene's germline CDR1 is SGHAT and CDR2 FQNNGV. This CDR3 has 14 residues. CDR3 residues: CASSLGSSDYGYTF. The CDR3 region has the DNA TGTGCCAGCAGCTTAGGGTCGTCAGACTATGGCTACACCTTC.